This T cell receptor beta chain derives from a study of shared clonotypes between healthy human individuals (dated by TCRdb to about 2020). With regard to the full study: A couple of women and a few men aged 18 to 49 years were included in the cohort. For each donor, CD4 naive and CD4 memory were each given three plates, CD8 naive was given two plates, and CD8 memory was given one plate. To estimate repertoire size and how much clonotype sharing occurs between individuals, the study deeply sequenced the blood TCR repertoires of several healthy adults. Libraries were prepared and TCR repertoires were sequenced by different laboratories using diverse techniques, in order to increase sequencing depth and limit assay-specific biases. Each donor's leukapheresis produced roughly between roughly 0.85 and 9.5 billion PBMCs.

What the authors observed across the whole study: Rarefaction of sorted-subset datasets indicated incomplete sequencing despite the large sequencing depth. When a handful of donors were compared, the shared fraction of clonotypes was roughly 4.8% for naive CD4, more than 3% for naive CD8, 2.3% for memory CD4, and 0.4% for memory CD8. Naive subsets generally had larger estimated clonotype richness than memory subsets did. Pairwise subsampling led to the expectation that sequencing depth would affect the degree of clonotype sharing among donors. Sampling was restricted to blood, and TCR repertoires in tissue are likely to differ from TCR repertoires in blood. The genetic and exposure-history diversity represented was limited by the small number of donors. Higher generation probabilities were observed for clonotypes shared by all four sorted-subset donors than for non-shared clonotypes.

The germline V gene provides CDR1 MDHEN and CDR2 SYDVKM. There are 15 amino acids in the CDR3, from cysteine to phenylalanine inclusive. Only CDR3 DNA remains: 45 bases, in frame from the first base. V and J are truncated by 2 bases and 7 bases respectively, leaving an intervening sequence of 14 bases. Using the deep immunoSEQ assay, TCR CDR3 regions were amplified from genomic DNA by multiplex PCR. For each cell subset, the extracted genomic DNA was distributed evenly across all wells of several immunoSEQ 96-well plates, and each plate served as one replicate. Each replicate PCR for sorted subsets received roughly 0.2 ug genomic DNA, equal to roughly 29,000 T cell genomes. The purified libraries were quantified using a Qubit 3.0 fluorometer, sized with a Bioanalyzer 2100, and then quantified again using the KAPA Library Quantification kit. A separate single-read 150-cycle Illumina NextSeq 550 flow cell was used to sequence each immunoSEQ 96-well plate. The study's own analysis went as follows. Because the immunoSEQ output held only junctional sequences and lacked quality scores, the filtering could not match the filtering applied to full-length reads. To assign V/J genes and CDR3, sequences were annotated using PyIR, a Python wrapper for IgBLAST v1.9, with IMGT germline references. Reads were filtered out if the reads had weak V/J assignments (E-value above 1e-6), no CDR3, stop codons, out-of-frame junctions, or ambiguous translated residues. A V3J clonotype was defined by an identical inferred V gene, J gene, and CDR3 amino acid sequence. Percentage overlap between repertoires was computed as shared unique clonotypes divided by the size of the smaller repertoire. Three approaches were used to assess repertoire richness: RTK rarefaction, the Chao1 estimator, and Recon v2.1 estimates of unobserved clonotypes. For all TCRbeta clonotypes obtained by the gDNA method from several donors, generation probabilities were computed with OLGA. Held by TCRdb, this immuneACCESS table contains in-frame sequences only and omits some clones. Under half of the omission traces to an unresolved V gene where checked; the cause of the rest is unknown. V and J calls plus clone size are reproduced from that table; the DNA served to infer D and trimming. This sample gives over a million clones in total; more than 75% of them show up just once. 0.4% to 0.55% of the sample is taken by the ten largest.

As to this clone: It has no known antigen specificity. No base quality information exists; no much larger clone differs at one position.

Donors were healthy HIV-negative adults with no recently reported acute infections or vaccinations. Every donor was a Caucasian adult residing in Nashville, Tennessee, USA. Magnetic negative selection was used to enrich CD4+ T cells, after which naive cells were positively selected on CD45RA and the negative fraction became the memory subset. After blood collection by leukapheresis, PBMCs were isolated using Ficoll-Histopaque density gradient centrifugation and then cryopreserved in the vapor phase of liquid nitrogen. Analytical flow cytometry was used to check the purity and quantity of each magnetically sorted T cell population. Each sorted fraction had its genomic DNA isolated and then quantified by UV absorbance on a Nanodrop 2000c.

Sequencing used memory CD4+ T cells from PBMCs. The sample's cell subset or site label, decoded: CD45RA-negative fraction. The receptor comes from a man between 18 and 35 years old in good health. Some clones in this sample may be carry-over from other donors' samples. The V and J segments used are TRBV28 and TRBJ1-4; the D segment could be TRBD1, given 6 matching bases. In nucleotides, the sequence is TGTGCCAGCAGTTTACGTTTGGGGGGCAGTGAAAAACTGTTTTTT. Translated, it gives CASSLRLGGSEKLFF.